This T cell receptor beta chain stems from a study of regulatory and conventional T cells in RAG deficiency (dated by TCRdb to 2017 to 2019). Looking at the study overall: The study used high-throughput TCR beta sequencing to compare repertoire diversity and composition of Treg, conventional CD4+ and CD8+ T cells between RAG-deficient patients and healthy controls. Overall study results and their limits: Compared with controls, Omenn syndrome and CID/AS patients had approximately 92-fold fewer unique TCR beta sequences in Treg cells, but only around 10-fold fewer in the other subsets. Sorted CD25-high CD127-low cells from Omenn syndrome patients may represent peripherally activated cells rather than bona fide Treg cells. Shorter CDR3 lengths were found in all patient T-cell subsets, and >75% Treg-Tconv repertoire overlap at nucleotide and amino acid level was observed in Omenn syndrome patients. Some T-cell subset analyses were not done for some subjects. Compared with control T-cell subpopulations, RAG-deficient patients had much lower Shannon entropy and higher Simpson indices.

Points on this clone: Its antigen is not yet known. The input lacks base qualities; no much larger clone sits a single base away.

For repertoire analyses, the comparison group consisted of roughly eight healthy control donors. Before genomic DNA extraction, CD8+ T cells without CD4 were isolated from blood. Reading from cysteine to phenylalanine, the CDR3 counts 15 amino acids. The kept DNA is CDR3 alone, 45 bases in frame from the first base. Between the V and J ends, shortened by 3 bases and 3 bases respectively, the junction contains 12 bases. CDR1 and CDR2 were assigned from the germline V gene as SGHVS and FNYEAQ. The protocol used for the library was the immunoSEQ multiplex PCR assay. Rearranged TCR beta chain products were amplified from genomic DNA of sorted T-cell subsets and sequenced. Turning to the authors' computational methods: Shannon entropy and Simpson indices were used to measure how diverse the repertoire of productive TCR beta rearrangements was. Clonal expansion was assessed using the summed frequency of the 100 most abundant productive TCR beta clonotypes among total reads. A self-reactivity index based on amino acid usage at CDR3beta positions 6 and 7 was applied to the TRB repertoires. Two-way ANOVA was applied to the repertoire analyses, whereas Student t or Mann-Whitney tests were applied to the flow cytometric analyses. This is the immuneACCESS table as TCRdb keeps it, with only in-frame sequences that have V and J called. A part of the clones is gone; compared with another copy, unresolved V genes explain less than half, and the rest is unexplained. V, J and clone size are taken as reported in that table, and D and trimming were inferred from the DNA itself. Across this sample there are about 32,000 clones, with around 89% seen only once. Jointly, the top ten make up roughly an eighth of the sample.

The sample was also reused in another study, on regulatory T cells. That second publication adds: The multiplex PCR relied on 52 forward TRBV primers and 13 reverse TRBJ primers, and amplification bias was corrected through assay-based and computational methods. Patient repertoires showed restricted unique TRB V-J pairs and skewed V and J gene usage, most marked in regulatory T cells. The study compared T-cell receptor beta repertoires of sorted regulatory, conventional CD4+ and CD8+ T cells in CD3G-deficient patients with those in healthy controls. Ficoll density separation was used to isolate peripheral blood mononuclear cells. CD3+ CD8+ CD4- T cells were isolated on a FACSAria cell sorter. Within the immunoSEQ assay, multiplex PCR amplified rearranged TRB loci from genomic DNA. An Illumina HiSeq platform was used to sequence the TRB amplicons. Raw sequences were error-filtered and aligned to reference gene sequences by custom algorithms and were subsequently analyzed with the immunoSEQ online tools. Productive and nonproductive TRB rearrangement frequencies were evaluated among both unique and total sequences. Prism software was used to run t tests, Mann-Whitney tests or two-way ANOVA for comparisons between groups.

The sequencing input was CD8+ T cells sorted from blood. The sequence derives from a human donor in good health. The chain uses TRBV7-6 and TRBJ2-1; the D gene cannot be resolved beyond TRBD1 or TRBD2, each matching 5 bases. The DNA sequence is TGTGCCAGCAGCTTCCGGGACGGCTACTACAATGAGCAGTTCTTC. This is translated as CASSFRDGYYNEQFF. The entire variable domain, with the stretches around the CDR3 drawn from the reference TRBV7-6 and TRBJ2-1 proteins, is GAGVSQSPRYKVTKRGQDVALRCDPISGHVSLYWYRQALGQGPEFLTYFNYEAQQDKSGLPNDRFSAERPEGSISTLTIQRTEQRDSAMYRCASSFRDGYYNEQFFGPGTRLTVL.